This T cell receptor (beta chain) was recovered during a study of blood T cell repertoires in COVID-19. Study details: The United States, Italy and Spain supplied acute and convalescent COVID-19 samples. Sample material is recorded as cDNA or gDNA derived from T cells, B-cell-depleted T cells, or PBMCs.

Profiled with immunoSEQ multiplex PCR; TCRdb holds only in-frame clones, not every one. The table lists roughly 150,000 clones, about 85% of them singletons, with 8.3% in the top ten. Seattle patients were enrolled during active infection and followed longitudinally. The CDR3 length is 17 residues. V shed 6 bases and J 6 bases; nucleotides not matched to a gene: 17. Germline values: CDR1 MNHEY, CDR2 SVGEGT. The clonotype originates from a woman in her sixties or seventies with COVID-19, enrolled during active disease. Specimen: peripheral blood. The V gene is TRBV6-2 or TRBV6-3, the J gene TRBJ2-1; 7 bases line up with TRBD1. As DNA, the CDR3 is TGTGCCAGCAGATACACTGACTACAGGGGATTGAGCAATGAGCAGTTCTTC. Protein sequence: CASRYTDYRGLSNEQFF.